Listed below are T cell receptor beta chains from one sample, sequenced in a study of blood T cell repertoires in COVID-19. The data were produced by immunoSEQ multiplex PCR, yet TCRdb's version contains in-frame clones alone and is incomplete. The sample lists tens of thousands of clones; approximately 87% were seen once. The sequencing input was peripheral blood. All receptors derive from a woman aged 60-70 years with COVID-19, enrolled during active disease. CDR3s include the opening cysteine and the closing phenylalanine or tryptophan. Fields, in order: CDR3 DNA, CDR3 protein, V gene, D gene, J gene, clone size. A D gene is named only where the DNA matches it firmly. Clone size is shown for a subset of rows, as once, few, many or a class of expanded clone.

DNA: TGTGCCACCCGTCTTCTTTTCGGGGGTCAGCCCCAGCATTTT
CDR3: CATRLLFGGQPQHF
V: TRBV28
D: -
J: TRBJ1-5
size: -

DNA: TGTGCCAGCAGCCGGAGTACTGAAGCTTTCTTT
CDR3: CASSRSTEAFF
V: TRBV5-8
D: -
J: TRBJ1-1
size: -

DNA: TGTGCCAGTAGTATTTCCAGGGGTTCAGGCGAGCAGTACTTC
CDR3: CASSISRGSGEQYF
V: TRBV19
D: -
J: TRBJ2-7
size: -

DNA: TGTGCCAGCACAAAACTAGCGGGAGGGGCGAATGAGCAGTTCTTC
CDR3: CASTKLAGGANEQFF
V: TRBV14
D: TRBD2
J: TRBJ2-1
size: -

DNA: TGTGCCAGCAGCTTAGTCGGTGGACAGGCCTATCAGCCCCAGCATTTT
CDR3: CASSLVGGQAYQPQHF
V: TRBV7-8
D: TRBD1
J: TRBJ1-5
size: -

DNA: TGTGCCAGCAGTTTTTCCCAGGGGCTAAATAATTCACCCCTCCACTTT
CDR3: CASSFSQGLNNSPLHF
V: TRBV28
D: -
J: TRBJ1-6
size: -

DNA: TGTGCCAGCAAACCCGGGCTAGCGGCACAAGAGACCCAGTACTTC
CDR3: CASKPGLAAQETQYF
V: TRBV5-8
D: TRBD2
J: TRBJ2-5
size: -

DNA: TGTGCCAGCAGTTACTCGTTTTCGTCTCACTATGGCTACACCTTC
CDR3: CASSYSFSSHYGYTF
V: TRBV6-5
D: -
J: TRBJ1-2
size: once

DNA: TGTGCCAGCAAACTCCCGGGCGGGAGTTTCTACGAGCAGTACTTC
CDR3: CASKLPGGSFYEQYF
V: TRBV5-6
D: TRBD2
J: TRBJ2-7
size: -

DNA: TGTGCCAGCAGCTTAGCGGGGGCAGTGGCCGGCTACACCTTC
CDR3: CASSLAGAVAGYTF
V: TRBV7-9
D: -
J: TRBJ1-2
size: -

DNA: TGTGCCTGGAGTTCGCGGGGGGAGACCCAGTACTTC
CDR3: CAWSSRGETQYF
V: TRBV30
D: TRBD2
J: TRBJ2-5
size: -

DNA: TGTGCCAGCATGATGACAGGGAACTCCTACGAGCAGTACTTC
CDR3: CASMMTGNSYEQYF
V: TRBV27
D: TRBD1
J: TRBJ2-7
size: -

DNA: TGTGCCAGCAGTTTGGACATCGCTAACTATGGCTACACCTTC
CDR3: CASSLDIANYGYTF
V: TRBV2
D: -
J: TRBJ1-2
size: few

DNA: TGTGCCAGCAGTTTCAGCGGGATCGGGGTCTACGAGCAGTACTTC
CDR3: CASSFSGIGVYEQYF
V: TRBV27
D: TRBD2
J: TRBJ2-7
size: -

DNA: TGTGCCAGCAGTTCCCGGGACAGGACCTACGAGCAGTACTTC
CDR3: CASSSRDRTYEQYF
V: TRBV25-1
D: TRBD1
J: TRBJ2-7
size: -

DNA: TGTGCCAGTAGCCTGACAGGGGTTCAGCCCCAGCATTTT
CDR3: CASSLTGVQPQHF
V: TRBV19
D: TRBD1
J: TRBJ1-5
size: once

DNA: TGTGCTAGCAGCTTTCCTGCGGGCACAGATACGCAGTATTTT
CDR3: CASSFPAGTDTQYF
V: TRBV7-7
D: -
J: TRBJ2-3
size: -

DNA: TGTGCCAGCAGCTTTTACCGGACAGGGAAAGGTGAAGCTTTCTTT
CDR3: CASSFYRTGKGEAFF
V: TRBV11-1
D: TRBD1
J: TRBJ1-1
size: once

DNA: TGTGCCACCAGCAGAGAGCTGGGCAGGGGCAATGAGCAGTTCTTC
CDR3: CATSRELGRGNEQFF
V: TRBV15
D: -
J: TRBJ2-1
size: -

DNA: TGTGCCAGCAGCCAAGACGTCAGTCCCAATGGCTACACCTTC
CDR3: CASSQDVSPNGYTF
V: TRBV14
D: -
J: TRBJ1-2
size: -

DNA: TGTGCCAGCAGACCCGACAGTCCGGTCGAAAAACTGTTTTTT
CDR3: CASRPDSPVEKLFF
V: TRBV2
D: -
J: TRBJ1-4
size: -

DNA: TGTGCCAGTAGTATAGCCCCAGGGGGCGCCAAAAACATTCAGTACTTC
CDR3: CASSIAPGGAKNIQYF
V: TRBV19
D: TRBD1
J: TRBJ2-4
size: -

DNA: TGTGCCAGCAGTTTTTGGGGACAGCCGAACACCGGGGAGCTGTTTTTT
CDR3: CASSFWGQPNTGELFF
V: TRBV28
D: TRBD1
J: TRBJ2-2
size: -

DNA: TGTGCCAGCAGCCAACCGGGAAACTATGGCTACACCTTC
CDR3: CASSQPGNYGYTF
V: TRBV4-2
D: -
J: TRBJ1-2
size: -

DNA: TGCGCCAGCAGTGGGACAGGGGGGTCCTACGAGCAGTACTTC
CDR3: CASSGTGGSYEQYF
V: TRBV10-2
D: TRBD1
J: TRBJ2-7
size: -

DNA: TGTGCCAGCAGCCAATCAGGTGACAGGGCCGGCACTGAAGCTTTCTTT
CDR3: CASSQSGDRAGTEAFF
V: TRBV3-1/TRBV3-2
D: TRBD1
J: TRBJ1-1
size: -

DNA: TGCAGCGTTGTTCTAGCGCTAAGCGAGCAGTACTTC
CDR3: CSVVLALSEQYF
V: TRBV29-1
D: -
J: TRBJ2-7
size: few

DNA: TGTGCCAGTAGTATAGATGTGAGTTATAGAGAGACCCAGTACTTC
CDR3: CASSIDVSYRETQYF
V: TRBV19
D: -
J: TRBJ2-5
size: once

DNA: TGTGCCAGCAGCTCACCGACCGGGGAAAAACTGTTTTTT
CDR3: CASSSPTGEKLFF
V: TRBV5-4
D: -
J: TRBJ1-4
size: -

DNA: TGTGCCAGCACTGAGAGGAGGGACAGTTCTCCCCGGGGGCGTCCCCTCCACTTT
CDR3: CASTERRDSSPRGRPLHF
V: TRBV6-1
D: TRBD1
J: TRBJ1-6
size: few

DNA: TGTGCCAGCAGCCCCGGGACAGCGCCAACGTTCGGCTCTGGAAACACCATATATTTT
CDR3: CASSPGTAPTFGSGNTIYF
V: TRBV7-9
D: TRBD1
J: TRBJ1-3
size: -

DNA: TGTGCCAGCAGCTCCGGGACTGCCTATGGCTACACCTTC
CDR3: CASSSGTAYGYTF
V: TRBV7-8
D: -
J: TRBJ1-2
size: -

DNA: TGTGCCAGCTCCTCGGGGCGGGGAACCGGGGAGCTGTTTTTT
CDR3: CASSSGRGTGELFF
V: TRBV3-1/TRBV3-2
D: -
J: TRBJ2-2
size: once

DNA: TGTGCCAGCGGGTACCCTACAGGGGCAACTAATGAAAAACTGTTTTTT
CDR3: CASGYPTGATNEKLFF
V: TRBV25-1
D: TRBD1
J: TRBJ1-4
size: -

DNA: TGTGCCAGCAGTCCCCCGGGACAACACTACGAGCAGTACTTC
CDR3: CASSPPGQHYEQYF
V: TRBV28
D: -
J: TRBJ2-7
size: -

DNA: TGTGCCAGCAGTGAAGGGCAGGGGCTCTACGAGCAGTACTTC
CDR3: CASSEGQGLYEQYF
V: TRBV6-1
D: -
J: TRBJ2-7
size: few

DNA: TGTGCCAGCAGCCAGGGGGCGCGTACTGAAGCTTTCTTT
CDR3: CASSQGARTEAFF
V: TRBV9
D: TRBD1
J: TRBJ1-1
size: -

DNA: TGTGCCTCAACAGGGGTTGGGGCCAACGTCCTGACTTTC
CDR3: CASTGVGANVLTF
V: TRBV28
D: TRBD1
J: TRBJ2-6
size: -

DNA: TGTGCCAGCAGCGTCCTGACGGGGAACACTGAAGCTTTCTTT
CDR3: CASSVLTGNTEAFF
V: TRBV9
D: -
J: TRBJ1-1
size: -

DNA: TGTGCCAGCAGTGAAGCGGCGGGGGCGAACACCGGGGAGCTGTTTTTT
CDR3: CASSEAAGANTGELFF
V: TRBV6-1
D: TRBD2
J: TRBJ2-2
size: once

DNA: TGTGCCAGCAGAGCCAGACAGGGCAACACTGAAGCTTTCTTT
CDR3: CASRARQGNTEAFF
V: TRBV5-4
D: TRBD1
J: TRBJ1-1
size: -

DNA: TGTGCCAGCACTCGTGCATCTAGCTACAATGAGCAGTTCTTC
CDR3: CASTRASSYNEQFF
V: TRBV6-5
D: -
J: TRBJ2-1
size: -

DNA: TGTGCCATCAGTGAAGGGGACAGGGGTTCGGATGGCTACACCTTC
CDR3: CAISEGDRGSDGYTF
V: TRBV10-3
D: TRBD1
J: TRBJ1-2
size: -

DNA: TGTGCCAGCAGCCGGCCCGGGGGGTACTACGAGCAGTACTTC
CDR3: CASSRPGGYYEQYF
V: TRBV6-5
D: TRBD2
J: TRBJ2-7
size: -

DNA: TGTGCCAGCAGGGACAGAAAAGAGACCCAGTACTTC
CDR3: CASRDRKETQYF
V: TRBV2
D: -
J: TRBJ2-5
size: -

DNA: TGTGCCAGTAGTATCCGGGACAGCAAAGGAAAACTGTTTTTT
CDR3: CASSIRDSKGKLFF
V: TRBV19
D: TRBD1
J: TRBJ1-4
size: few

DNA: TGTGCCTGGAGTATAACACTAGCGGGAACCGGGGAGCTGTTTTTT
CDR3: CAWSITLAGTGELFF
V: TRBV30
D: TRBD2
J: TRBJ2-2
size: -

DNA: TGTGCCAGCAGCCTTATGGACAGGACAGCAGCTGAAGCTTTCTTT
CDR3: CASSLMDRTAAEAFF
V: TRBV7-9
D: TRBD1
J: TRBJ1-1
size: -

DNA: TGTGCCTGGAGTGAAGGAGGGCCTTACGAGCAGTACTTC
CDR3: CAWSEGGPYEQYF
V: TRBV30
D: -
J: TRBJ2-7
size: -

DNA: TGTGCCAGTAGTATAGCGAGCGGATTTGTCTCCTACAATGAGCAGTTCTTC
CDR3: CASSIASGFVSYNEQFF
V: TRBV19
D: -
J: TRBJ2-1
size: -

DNA: TGTGCCAGCAGCCGGACAGGGGCGACCGGGGAGCTGTTTTTT
CDR3: CASSRTGATGELFF
V: TRBV3-1/TRBV3-2
D: TRBD1
J: TRBJ2-2
size: -

DNA: TGTGCCAGCAGCCATACCGGGACAGGGGGGTTAAGGAGTTTTGGCTACACCTTC
CDR3: CASSHTGTGGLRSFGYTF
V: TRBV3-1/TRBV3-2
D: TRBD1
J: TRBJ1-2
size: -

DNA: TGTGCCAGCAGAGAGGCGGGGCGGGGGAACACTGAAGCTTTCTTT
CDR3: CASREAGRGNTEAFF
V: TRBV28
D: -
J: TRBJ1-1
size: -

DNA: TGTGCCATCAAAGGAGGGACAGGGGGGAATGAGCAGTTCTTC
CDR3: CAIKGGTGGNEQFF
V: TRBV15
D: TRBD1
J: TRBJ2-1
size: -

DNA: TGTGCCATCAGTGGGGCCAGCGGAGAGGGGGCAGCTTTCTTT
CDR3: CAISGASGEGAAFF
V: TRBV10-3
D: TRBD1
J: TRBJ1-1
size: -

DNA: TGCGCCAGCAGCGTAAGCGGCCCGAACACCGGGGAGCTGTTTTTT
CDR3: CASSVSGPNTGELFF
V: TRBV5-1
D: -
J: TRBJ2-2
size: -

DNA: TGTGCCACCAGCAGAGCTCTCCAGAGCAATCAGCCCCAGCATTTT
CDR3: CATSRALQSNQPQHF
V: TRBV15
D: -
J: TRBJ1-5
size: -

DNA: TGTGCCAGTAGTATTCTTGGCAGAGGAATGAACACTGAAGCTTTCTTT
CDR3: CASSILGRGMNTEAFF
V: TRBV19
D: -
J: TRBJ1-1
size: -

DNA: TGTGCCAGTAGTATCCTAGCGGGAGCTGAGACCCAGTACTTC
CDR3: CASSILAGAETQYF
V: TRBV19
D: TRBD2
J: TRBJ2-5
size: once

DNA: TGTGCCAGCTCACAGGTCGGAGGACAGGGTAAAGAGACCCAGTACTTC
CDR3: CASSQVGGQGKETQYF
V: TRBV18
D: TRBD1
J: TRBJ2-5
size: -